This T cell receptor (beta chain) was identified in a study of PD-1 blockade in classical Hodgkin lymphoma. Study context: Every 2 weeks, patients got 3 mg/kg intravenous nivolumab. General study points: Only CD4+ TCR diversity, not CD8+, had risen significantly by C4D1. Whoever responded completely had baseline diversity much like that seen in newly diagnosed patients. A reduction in baseline TCR diversity was reportedly seen in newly diagnosed patients relative to healthy donors.

Trimming took 4 bases from V and 1 from J, leaving 14 bases between them. Germline V lookup: CDR1 SNHLY, CDR2 FYNNEI. The CDR3 covers 16 residues. TCRdb's copy holds only in-frame clones and misses some; the assay was immunoSEQ multiplex PCR. In the table there are around 91,000 clones, about four fifths of which are singletons. On this clone itself: Its antigen is unknown.

All patients relapsed after autologous stem cell transplantation, and brentuximab vedotin exposure varied. The source was peripheral blood mononuclear cells (PBMCs), collected before the second cycle of nivolumab. This clonotype was obtained from a human donor with classical Hodgkin lymphoma. The rearrangement joins TRBV2 to TRBJ1-5, with D possibly TRBD1 on 5 matching bases. The DNA of the CDR3 is TGTGCCAGCAGTGCGCAGGGTATAGTAAGCAATCAGCCCCAGCATTTT. As protein: CASSAQGIVSNQPQHF.